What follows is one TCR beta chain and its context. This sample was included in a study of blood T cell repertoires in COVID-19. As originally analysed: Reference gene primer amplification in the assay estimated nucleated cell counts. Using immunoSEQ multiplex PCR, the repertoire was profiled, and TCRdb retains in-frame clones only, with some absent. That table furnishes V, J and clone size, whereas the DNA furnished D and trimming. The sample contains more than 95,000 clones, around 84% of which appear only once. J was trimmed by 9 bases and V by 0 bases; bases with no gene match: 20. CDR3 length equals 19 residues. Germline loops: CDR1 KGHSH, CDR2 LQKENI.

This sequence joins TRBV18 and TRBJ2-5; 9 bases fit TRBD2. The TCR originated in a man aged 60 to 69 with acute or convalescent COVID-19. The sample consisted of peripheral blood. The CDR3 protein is CASSPPSQGIAGAVSSQYF. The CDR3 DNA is TGTGCCAGCTCACCACCGTCACAGGGAATAGCGGGAGCCGTATCGTCCCAGTACTTC.